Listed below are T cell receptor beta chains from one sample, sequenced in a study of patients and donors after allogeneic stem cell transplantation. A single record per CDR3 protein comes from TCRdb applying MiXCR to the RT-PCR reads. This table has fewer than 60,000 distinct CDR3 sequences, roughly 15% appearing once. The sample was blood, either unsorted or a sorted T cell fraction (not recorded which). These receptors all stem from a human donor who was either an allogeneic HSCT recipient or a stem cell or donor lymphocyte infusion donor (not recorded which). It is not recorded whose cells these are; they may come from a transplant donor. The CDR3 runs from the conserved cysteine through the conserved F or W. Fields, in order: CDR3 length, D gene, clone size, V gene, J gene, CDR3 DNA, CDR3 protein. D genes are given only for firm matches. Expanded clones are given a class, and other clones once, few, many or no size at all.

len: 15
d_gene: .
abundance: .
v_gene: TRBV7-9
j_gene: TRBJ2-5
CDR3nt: TGTGCCAGCAGCTCGGGCCCCTATATTGAAGAGACCCAGTACTTC
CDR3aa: CASSSGPYIEETQYF

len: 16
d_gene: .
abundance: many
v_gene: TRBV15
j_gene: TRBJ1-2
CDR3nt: TGTGCCACCAGCAGAGTCCCTCCTCTCTCCTACTATGGCTACACCTTC
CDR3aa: CATSRVPPLSYYGYTF

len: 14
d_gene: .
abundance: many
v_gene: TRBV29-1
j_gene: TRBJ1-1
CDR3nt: TGCAGCGACGGGGCTCGCGGAACGAACACTGAAGCTTTCTTT
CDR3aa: CSDGARGTNTEAFF

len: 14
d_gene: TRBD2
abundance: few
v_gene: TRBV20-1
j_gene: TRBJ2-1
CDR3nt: TGCAGTGCTAGGGGACTAGTGTTTTACAATGAGCAGTTCTTC
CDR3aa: CSARGLVFYNEQFF

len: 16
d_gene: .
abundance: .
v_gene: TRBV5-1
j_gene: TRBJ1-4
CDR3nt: TGCGCCAGCAGCTTCAAGCTAGTGGATCCTAATGAAAAACTGTTTTTT
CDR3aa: CASSFKLVDPNEKLFF

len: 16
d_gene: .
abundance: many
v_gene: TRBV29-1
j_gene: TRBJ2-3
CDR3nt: TGCAGCGCCCGAGGAGGTCCTAGCCTTAGCACAGATACGCAGTATTTT
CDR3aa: CSARGGPSLSTDTQYF

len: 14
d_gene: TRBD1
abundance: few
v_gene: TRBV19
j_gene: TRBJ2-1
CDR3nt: TGTGCCAGTAGACGCGACAGGGTGGGGGATGAGCAGTTCTTC
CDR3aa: CASRRDRVGDEQFF

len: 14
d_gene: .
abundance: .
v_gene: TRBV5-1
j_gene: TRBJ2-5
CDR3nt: TGCGCCAGCAGCACCCGGACAGATGCAGAGACCCAGTACTTC
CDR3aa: CASSTRTDAETQYF

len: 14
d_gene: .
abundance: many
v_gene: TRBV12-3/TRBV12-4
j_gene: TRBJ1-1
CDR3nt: TGTGCCAGCAGTTTAAGGGGTAGTTTCGCTGAAGCTTTCTTT
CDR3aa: CASSLRGSFAEAFF

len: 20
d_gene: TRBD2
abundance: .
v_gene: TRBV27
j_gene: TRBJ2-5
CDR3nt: TGTGCCAGCAGTACCAAGCGGGAGGGCCGGTTGAGCCAAACCGAAGAGACCCAGTACTTC
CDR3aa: CASSTKREGRLSQTEETQYF

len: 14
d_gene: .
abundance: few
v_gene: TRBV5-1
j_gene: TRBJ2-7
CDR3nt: TGCGCCAGCAGCCTAAATGCCGGTCCCTACGAGCAGTACTTC
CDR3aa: CASSLNAGPYEQYF

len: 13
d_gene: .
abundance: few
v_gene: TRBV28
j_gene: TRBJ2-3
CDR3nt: TGTGCCAGCTTGCAGCGGGGCACAGATACGCAGTATTTT
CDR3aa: CASLQRGTDTQYF

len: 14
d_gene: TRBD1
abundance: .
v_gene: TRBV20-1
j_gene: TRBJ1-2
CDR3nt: TGCAGTGCAACTTCAGGGGGCGCGCGTGATGGCTACACCTTC
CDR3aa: CSATSGGARDGYTF